The sequence of this T cell receptor beta chain was determined in a study of graft-versus-host responses after intestinal transplantation. The overall study: Transplants were multivisceral, liver-intestinal, or isolated intestinal.

Sequencing used immunoSEQ multiplex PCR; TCRdb keeps in-frame clones, though not all of them. The profile shows approximately 88,000 clones, about 90% of them singletons. The CDR3 consists of 17 residues. With 0 bases clipped from V and 5 bases from J, the junction kept 6 bases outside the gene matches. Germline V gene sequence: CDR1 MGHRA, CDR2 YSYEKL. Turning to this clone: What it binds is not known.

The chain is built from TRBV4-1 and TRBJ2-5, with 13 nucleotides matching TRBD2. The sequence was obtained from a human donor who received an intestinal transplant. Sequencing was performed on unstimulated CD4+ T cells sorted from spleen or lymph node cells, taken before intestinal transplant. The CDR3 DNA reads TGCGCCAGCAGCCAAGATAAGGGACTAGCGGGGTCTGAGACCCAGTACTTC. Protein sequence: CASSQDKGLAGSETQYF.